This T cell receptor (beta chain) was found in a study of T cell repertoires in cytomegalovirus infection. Study information: Indications of both CMV infection and matching HLA type were provided by public TCR beta signatures. Findings and caveats of the study: Clonotypes of TCR beta that were HLA-C-restricted and CMV-specific dominated the ex vivo response.

In the case of this clonotype: No antigen is known for it.

TCRdb analysed the reads with MiXCR anew, one entry per CDR3 protein. The sample carries around 540,000 distinct CDR3 sequences, about 33% recorded once. The sequencing used cultured PBMCs, collected from culture after CMV antigen stimulation. The receptor's source is a human donor in good health (CMV status not recorded). Some clones in this sample may be carry-over from other donors' samples.

The CDR3 loop reads CASSPTGGPQPQHF. The CDR3 nucleotides are TGTGCCAGCAGCCCGACAGGGGGCCCTCAGCCCCAGCATTTT. The chain couples TRBV3-1 to TRBJ1-5, with 10 bases fitting TRBD1. Germline V gene sequence: CDR1 LGHDT, CDR2 YNNKEL (reference sequence). The CDR3 loop spans 14 amino acids. V shed 4 bases, J shed 6 bases, and the junction held 3 bases outside the gene matches.